Below are 26 T cell receptor beta chains sequenced from a single sample in a study of post-analysis software for immune sequencing data. Their target antigens are unknown. Sequencing libraries made from TCR beta cDNA carried unique molecular identifiers. One entry per CDR3 protein, called by TCRdb with MiXCR from the PCR reads. The sample shows 800,000 to 950,000 distinct CDR3 sequences, 53% of them seen only once. Study conclusions and caveats: TRBV5-6, TRBV5-1 and TRBV20-1 belonged to a set of a few TRBV segments that were more frequent in patients than controls.

Specimen: blood. These receptors all come from a girl aged 10-17 years with multiple sclerosis.

V gene TRBV6-5 combines with J gene TRBJ2-5; D is unresolved. This CDR3 has 14 residues. Trimming cost V 0 bases and J 4 bases, with 9 bases left between them. From germline, CDR1 is MNHEY and CDR2 SVGAGI. CDR3 nucleotide sequence: TGTGCCAGCAGTTACTCGACCCCCCCAGAGACCCAGTACTTC. Its protein product is CASSYSTPPETQYF.

This clonotype has a handful of counts. The V call is TRBV29-1, the J call TRBJ2-3, with 9 bases fitting TRBD2. CDR3 length equals 14 residues. The germline gives CDR1 SQVTM, CDR2 ANQGSEA. V dropped 6 bases and J dropped 0; count of bases not matched to a gene: 4. The CDR3 nucleotides read TGCAGCGTAAAAGCGGGGGGTAGCACAGATACGCAGTATTTT. Protein: CSVKAGGSTDTQYF.

This clonotype has only a few counts. The chain is built from TRBV29-1 and TRBJ2-1, with 7 bases aligning to TRBD2. Germline V CDR1 and CDR2: SQVTM, ANQGSEA. The length of the CDR3 is 15 residues. Germline trimming cut 4 bases from V and 5 bases from J; bases unmatched to any gene: 11. CDR3 loop: CSVVPNRLADNEQFF. Written as DNA, the CDR3 is TGCAGCGTTGTCCCAAACCGCCTAGCGGACAATGAGCAGTTCTTC.

The rearrangement links TRBV15 to TRBJ1-4; perhaps TRBD1 as D (5 bases). Germline CDR1 and CDR2: LNHNV and YYDKDF (reference sequence). The CDR3 loop spans 16 amino acids. Trimming shortened V by 0 bases and J by 10 bases, and 18 bases separated the two germline ends. CDR3 nucleotide sequence: TGTGCCACCAGCAGAGAGGCGGCAGGCCTAGGGACAAAACTGTTTTTT. Translation: CATSREAAGLGTKLFF. Based on the CDR3 plus reference TRBV15 and TRBJ1-4, the full variable domain is DAMVIQNPRYQVTQFGKPVTLSCSQTLNHNVMYWYQQKSSQAPKLLFHYYDKDFNNEADTPDNFQSRRPNTSFCFLDIRSPGLGDTAMYLCATSREAAGLGTKLFFGSGTQLSVL.

The chain has TRBV4-2 and TRBJ2-5; 12 bases are a match to TRBD2. J lost 3 bases, V lost 3 bases, and 8 bases had no gene match. Germline V lookup: CDR1 LGHNA, CDR2 YNFKEQ. The CDR3 runs 17 residues. The CDR3 region is CASSQALRTSGKETQYF. The CDR3 DNA follows: TGTGCCAGCAGCCAGGCTTTGCGGACTAGCGGGAAAGAGACCCAGTACTTC.

CDR3 in amino acids: CSARSELEGPAFF. CDR3 in DNA: TGCAGTGCTAGATCAGAGCTGGAGGGTCCCGCTTTCTTT. V gene TRBV20-1 combines with J gene TRBJ1-1; D is unresolved. This CDR3 comprises 13 residues. Per the germline V gene, CDR1 is DFQATT and CDR2 is SNEGSKA (reference sequence). The germline V and J ends were trimmed by 2 bases and 11 bases, with 18 bases remaining between them.

V usage is TRBV15 and J usage is TRBJ2-1, with 10 bases that match TRBD2. The V segment lost 1 base and the J segment 9 bases; nucleotides outside the gene matches: 6. CDR3 length: 15 residues. CDR1 is LNHNV, CDR2 YYDKDF, per germline (reference sequence). The chain's CDR3 is CATSRGSGGPGEQFF. The CDR3 nucleotides read TGTGCCACCAGCAGAGGTAGCGGGGGGCCAGGTGAGCAGTTCTTC.

The table lists this clonotype with a count of one. The rearrangement links TRBV7-2 to TRBJ2-2; the D gene is possibly TRBD2 (5 bases). With 5 bases removed from V and 6 bases from J, the gap between germline ends came to 10 bases. The CDR3 contains 13 residues. Germline lookup yields CDR1 SGHTA and CDR2 FQGNSA. This CDR3 reads CASSLAGPGELFF. The DNA for the CDR3 is TGTGCCAGCAGCCTGGCGGGCCCCGGGGAGCTGTTTTTT.

V is TRBV7-2 and J is TRBJ2-3; 8 bases line up with TRBD2. Trimming at V came to 5 bases and at J to 5 bases, leaving 15 bases not matched to a gene. This CDR3 contains 17 residues. Germline-derived CDR1 and CDR2 are SGHTA and FQGNSA. The CDR3 DNA sequence: TGTGCCAGCAGCCCCTATCGGGGGGGAGGGCCTGGAGATACGCAGTATTTT. Protein sequence: CASSPYRGGGPGDTQYF.

The CDR3 sequence: CASSFTGGSRNEQFF. The DNA for the CDR3 is TGCGCCAGCAGCTTTACAGGGGGCTCGAGGAATGAGCAGTTCTTC. The rearrangement uses TRBV5-1 and TRBJ2-1; 9 bases are a match to TRBD1. Germline-derived CDR1 and CDR2 are SGHRS and YFSETQ. The CDR3 loop spans 15 amino acids. With V trimmed by 2 bases and J by 7 bases, 7 bases remained unmatched.

This clonotype appeared many times. The chain employs TRBV7-8 and TRBJ2-3; the D is unclear. The CDR3 is made up of 14 amino acids. Trimming pared 2 bases from V and 0 bases from J, leaving 6 bases between. The germline CDR1 and CDR2 sequences are SGHVS and FQNEAQ. CDR3 sequence (DNA): TGTGCCAGCAGCTTAATGGTTAGCACAGATACGCAGTATTTT. As protein: CASSLMVSTDTQYF.

The CDR3 sequence: CASSPPIYYGYTF. DNA for the CDR3: TGTGCCAGCTCACCACCGATTTACTATGGCTACACCTTC. The chain links TRBV18 to TRBJ1-2; D is unclear. The CDR3 length is 13 residues. The V gene's germline CDR1 is KGHSH and CDR2 LQKENI. Trimming left V 0 bases short and J 3 bases short, with 5 bases between. Supplemented by reference TRBV18 and TRBJ1-2, the full variable domain reads NAGVMQNPRHLVRRRGQEARLRCSPMKGHSHVYWYRQLPEEGLKFMVYLQKENIIDESGMPKERFSAEFPKEGPSILRIQQVVRGDSAAYFCASSPPIYYGYTFGSGTRLTVV.

The chain links TRBV11-2 to TRBJ2-4; the D is unclear. Between the trimmed V and J ends, which lost 2 bases and 0 bases, there was a span of 11 bases. The CDR3 is 16 amino acids. Germline lookup yields CDR1 SGHAT and CDR2 FQNNGV. The CDR3 coding sequence is TGTGCCAGCAGCTTATACCAGGAGCTAGCCAAAAACATTCAGTACTTC. Protein product: CASSLYQELAKNIQYF.

This clonotype was detected a few times. This chain links TRBV20-1 with TRBJ2-7, with 8 bases identical to TRBD2. Germline V CDR1 and CDR2: DFQATT, SNEGSKA (reference sequence). This CDR3 comprises 12 residues. Trimming removed 3 bases from V and 3 bases from J; junction bases left unmatched: 1. CDR3 sequence: CSASGRDYEQYF. DNA of the CDR3: TGCAGTGCTAGCGGGAGGGACTACGAGCAGTACTTC.

V and J are TRBV12-3 or TRBV12-4 and TRBJ2-7; TRBD1 is a possible D gene (6 bases). The CDR3 covers 14 residues. The V gene lost 6 bases and the J gene lost 0 bases, with 12 bases spanning the gap. The CDR3 DNA follows: TGTGCCAGCAGCCCTACAGGGAACTCCTACGAGCAGTACTTC. Its translation is CASSPTGNSYEQYF.

The chain employs TRBV7-8 and TRBJ1-1, with 7 bases fitting TRBD1. This CDR3 is built from 15 residues. Looked up from germline, CDR1 is SGHVS and CDR2 is FQNEAQ. V shed 5 bases and J 0 bases; nucleotides not matched to a gene: 6. The chain's CDR3 is CASSISQGMNTEAFF. The CDR3, as DNA: TGTGCCAGCAGCATCTCACAGGGGATGAACACTGAAGCTTTCTTT.

V gene TRBV6-5 combines with J gene TRBJ2-3, with D perhaps TRBD1 (5 bases). The CDR3 loop spans 15 amino acids. Germline loops: CDR1 MNHEY, CDR2 SVGAGI. Trimming shortened V by 5 bases and J by 1 base, and 13 bases separated the two germline ends. CDR3 bases: TGTGCCAGCAGTCCTACAGGTGGCCGCACAGATACGCAGTATTTT. It yields the protein CASSPTGGRTDTQYF.

V and J are TRBV7-3 and TRBJ2-5; D possibly uses TRBD1 or TRBD2 (5 bases each). Germline CDR1 is SGHTA and CDR2 is FQGTGA. This CDR3 contains 16 residues. The V end was cut by 4 bases, the J end by 4 bases, with 19 bases between. The CDR3: CASSSQTQGGLETQYF. The CDR3 bases are TGTGCCAGCAGCTCCCAAACGCAGGGCGGGTTAGAGACCCAGTACTTC.

This clonotype was recorded once. The rearrangement joins TRBV15 to TRBJ1-1, with 8 positions matching TRBD1. CDR1 LNHNV and CDR2 YYDKDF come from the germline V gene (reference sequence). The V segment lost 4 bases and the J segment 5 bases; nucleotides outside the gene matches: 12. The CDR3 is 16 residues long. The CDR3 loop reads CATSKDRTGSRTEAFF. CDR3 nucleotide sequence: TGTGCCACCAGCAAAGATCGGACAGGGTCGAGGACTGAAGCTTTCTTT. Together with reference TRBV15 and TRBJ1-1, the CDR3 gives the full variable domain: DAMVIQNPRYQVTQFGKPVTLSCSQTLNHNVMYWYQQKSSQAPKLLFHYYDKDFNNEADTPDNFQSRRPNTSFCFLDIRSPGLGDTAMYLCATSKDRTGSRTEAFFGQGTRLTVV.

The J gene is TRBJ2-3, the V gene TRBV12-3 or TRBV12-4, with D unresolved. The CDR3 spans 14 residues. V was pared by 6 bases and J by 2 bases, with 12 bases between. The CDR3 reads CASRPLRDTDTQYF. The CDR3 region has the DNA TGTGCCAGCAGACCCCTTAGGGACACAGATACGCAGTATTTT.

This chain's CDR3 is CSATSGGTTDTQYF. In DNA, the CDR3 is TGCAGTGCTACTAGCGGGGGCACCACAGATACGCAGTATTTT. The rearrangement joins TRBV20-1 to TRBJ2-3, with 10 bases aligning to TRBD2. Germline loops: CDR1 DFQATT, CDR2 SNEGSKA (reference sequence). CDR3 length: 14 residues. V shed 4 bases and J 2 bases; nucleotides not matched to a gene: 3.

The chain links TRBV7-2 to TRBJ2-7; D is possibly TRBD1 or TRBD2 (5 bases each). The CDR3 sequence is 16 residues long. V lost 5 bases and J lost 2, with 19 bases in between. Germline-derived CDR1 and CDR2 are SGHTA and FQGNSA. DNA of the CDR3: TGTGCCAGCAGCCGTTACCCTGGGACGGAGACCTACGAGCAGTACTTC. It specifies CASSRYPGTETYEQYF.

The rearrangement uses TRBV5-1 and TRBJ2-5, with a possible D match to TRBD2 (5 bases). Trimming left V 4 bases short and J 2 bases short, with 12 bases between. Per germline, CDR1 SGHRS and CDR2 YFSETQ. This CDR3 has 14 residues. The CDR3 region has the DNA TGCGCCAGCAGCCTGCAGACGGGGCAAGAGACCCAGTACTTC. It codes for CASSLQTGQETQYF. The variable domain in full, with the rest retrieved from reference TRBV5-1 and TRBJ2-5, is KAGVTQTPRYLIKTRGQQVTLSCSPISGHRSVSWYQQTPGQGLQFLFEYFSETQRNKGNFPGRFSGRQFSNSRSEMNVSTLELGDSALYLCASSLQTGQETQYFGPGTRLLVL.

The rearrangement links TRBV12-3 or TRBV12-4 to TRBJ2-3; D unresolved. The CDR3 sequence is 13 residues long. V shed 5 bases and J shed 0 bases, with 6 bases lying between them. CDR3 nucleotides: TGTGCCAGCAGTATAGTCAGCACAGATACGCAGTATTTT. It specifies CASSIVSTDTQYF.

CDR3 DNA sequence: TGCGCCAGCAGCTTGGGGTTAGGTGAAGCTTTCTTT. It codes for CASSLGLGEAFF. The J gene is TRBJ1-1, the V gene TRBV5-1; no definite D call. In germline, CDR1 is SGHRS, CDR2 YFSETQ. This CDR3 is 12 amino acids long. The V and J ends lost 0 bases and 7 bases respectively, with 7 bases between them.

This chain links TRBV12-3 or TRBV12-4 with TRBJ2-1; the D gene is possibly TRBD2 (6 bases). Trimming removed 2 bases at V and 13 bases at J, with 12 bases between. The CDR3 runs 12 residues. This CDR3 is CASSLTGSTQFF. DNA of the CDR3: TGTGCCAGCAGTTTAACCGGGAGCACCCAGTTCTTC.